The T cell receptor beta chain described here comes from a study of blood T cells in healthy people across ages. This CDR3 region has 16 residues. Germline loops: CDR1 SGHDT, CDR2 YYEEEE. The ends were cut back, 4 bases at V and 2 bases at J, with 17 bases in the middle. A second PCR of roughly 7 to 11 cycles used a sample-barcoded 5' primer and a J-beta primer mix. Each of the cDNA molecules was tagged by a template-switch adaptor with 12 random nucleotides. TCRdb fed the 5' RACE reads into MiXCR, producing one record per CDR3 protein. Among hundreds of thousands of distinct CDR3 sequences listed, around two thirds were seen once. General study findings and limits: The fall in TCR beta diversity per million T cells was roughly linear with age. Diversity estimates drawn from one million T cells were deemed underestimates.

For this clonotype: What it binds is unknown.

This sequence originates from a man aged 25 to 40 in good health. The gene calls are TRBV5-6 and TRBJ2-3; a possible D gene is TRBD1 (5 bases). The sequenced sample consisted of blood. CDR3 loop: CASSRQGLRPTDTQYF. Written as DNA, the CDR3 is TGTGCCAGCAGCCGGCAGGGTTTACGTCCCACAGATACGCAGTATTTT.